Each of the 24 T cell receptor beta chains below was sequenced from the same sample in a study of T cells in Graves' hyperthyroidism and ophthalmopathy. RNA transcripts gave rise to amplified TCR beta CDR3 regions. HTBI primers were employed in a first-round RT-PCR of the TCR CDR3. TCRdb passed the multiplex PCR reads through MiXCR, listing each CDR3 protein once. The profile shows about 590,000 distinct CDR3 sequences, more than 15% of them singletons. Sequencing was carried out using blood. The receptors shown here come from a woman younger than 45 with Graves' hyperthyroidism.

This clonotype was seen ten or more times. The chain recombines TRBV12-3 or TRBV12-4 with TRBJ2-1; 7 bases agree with TRBD2. V trimming: 3 bases; J trimming: 4 bases; junction bases outside the gene matches: 6. The CDR3 is 15 amino acids. Here the CDR3 reads CASSLSWEGYNEQFF. The CDR3 DNA is TGTGCCAGCAGTTTGTCGTGGGAGGGATACAATGAGCAGTTCTTC.

This clonotype has more than one count but fewer than ten. The V and J genes are TRBV19 and TRBJ2-1; 10 nucleotides agree with TRBD2. The junction had 4 bases not matched to a gene; V was cut back by 7 bases and J by 7 bases. This CDR3 region has 13 residues. The germline CDR1 and CDR2 sequences are LNHDA and SQIVND (reference sequence). The CDR3 reads CASKTSGLNEQFF. The CDR3 DNA reads as TGTGCCAGTAAGACTAGCGGGTTGAATGAGCAGTTCTTC.

This clonotype was seen ten or more times. The CDR3 DNA is TGCGCCAGCAGTGAGCCACTGCGACAGGGACTAGCCAAAAACATTCAGTACTTC. This codes for CASSEPLRQGLAKNIQYF. V is TRBV10-2 and J is TRBJ2-4; a possible D gene is TRBD1 (7 bases). Trimming cost V 2 bases and J 0 bases, with 17 bases left between them. In germline, CDR1 is WSHSY, CDR2 SAAADI. The CDR3 contains 18 residues.

In DNA form, the CDR3 reads TGTGCCTGGAGTTTGGAGGCGGGACCTTCGAGCTCCTACAATGAGCAGTTCTTC. It translates to CAWSLEAGPSSSYNEQFF. The gene calls are TRBV30 and TRBJ2-1, with a weak D call TRBD2 (6 bases). V was shortened by 2 bases and J by 0 bases, with 20 bases between the two germline ends. Looked up from germline, CDR1 is GTSNPN and CDR2 is SVGIG (reference sequence). This CDR3 spans 18 amino acids.

Many counts were recorded for this clonotype. The chain has TRBV7-2 and TRBJ2-5; D is possibly TRBD1 or TRBD2 (6 bases each). Germline-derived CDR1 and CDR2 are SGHTA and FQGNSA. There are 12 residues in the CDR3. V was cut by 2 bases and J by 12 bases, with 13 bases left in between. For the CDR3, the DNA is TGTGCCAGCAGCTTAAGTTCGGGGGCCAAGTACTTC. It is translated as CASSLSSGAKYF.

This clonotype was seen a handful of times. The gene calls are TRBV29-1 and TRBJ1-2; TRBD1 agrees at 7 bases. Trimming removed 3 bases from V and 7 bases from J; junction bases left unmatched: 8. The germline V gene has CDR1 SQVTM and CDR2 ANQGSEA. The CDR3 is made up of 13 amino acids. CDR3: CSVDKGGAGGYTF. The CDR3 nucleotides are TGCAGCGTTGACAAAGGGGGCGCCGGTGGCTACACCTTC.

This clonotype came up many times. The chain uses TRBV11-2 and TRBJ1-3; maybe TRBD1 (6 bases). CDR1 is SGHAT and CDR2 is FQNNGV in the germline V gene. The CDR3 has 17 amino acids. V was trimmed by 5 bases and J by 4 bases, leaving 21 bases between them. In DNA form, the CDR3 reads TGTGCCAGCAGCGAGAAGGGGGGAGTTCATTTCGGAAACACCATATATTTT. Translated: CASSEKGGVHFGNTIYF.

This clonotype showed up just a few times. The J gene is TRBJ2-6, the V gene TRBV6-2 or TRBV6-3; TRBD2 aligns across 10 bases. The germline gives CDR1 MNHEY, CDR2 SVGEGT. The ends lost 7 bases at V and 0 bases at J; junction bases unmatched: 9. CDR3 length equals 18 residues. As DNA, the CDR3 is TGTGCCAGCAAGAGTAGCGGGAGGCCCTACTCTGGGGCCAACGTCCTGACTTTC. Encoded protein: CASKSSGRPYSGANVLTF.

The chain recombines TRBV7-8 with TRBJ2-7; D perhaps matches TRBD2 (6 bases). There are 12 residues in the CDR3. V lost 6 bases to trimming and J lost 5 bases, with 11 bases between them. The V gene's germline CDR1 is SGHVS and CDR2 FQNEAQ. CDR3 region: CASSLTSNEQYF. The CDR3 nucleotides are TGTGCCAGCAGTCTCACTAGCAACGAGCAGTACTTC.

In regard to this clonotype: A much larger clone lies a single base off, so this may be a read error. The chain is built from TRBV11-1 and TRBJ1-1; 8 nucleotides align to TRBD1. The length of the CDR3 is 15 residues. The trim removed 5 bases at V and 6 bases at J, leaving 11 bases unmatched. The V gene's germline CDR1 is SGHAT and CDR2 FQDESV (reference sequence). CDR3 amino acids: CASSAPTGVYAEAFF. In DNA form, the CDR3 reads TGTGCCAGCAGCGCCCCGACAGGGGTCTATGCTGAAGCTTTCTTT. Complete variable domain (other parts from reference TRBV11-1 and TRBJ1-1): EAEVAQSPRYKITEKSQAVAFWCDPISGHATLYWYRQILGQGPELLVQFQDESVVDDSQLPKDRFSAERLKGVDSTLKIQPAELGDSAMYLCASSAPTGVYAEAFFGQGTRLTVV.

The table lists this clonotype with many counts. The rearrangement uses TRBV18 and TRBJ1-2, with D possibly matching TRBD1 (5 bases). Germline CDR1 KGHSH, CDR2 LQKENI. The CDR3 length is 14 residues. Trimming took 3 bases from V and 6 from J, leaving 14 bases between them. The CDR3 DNA is TGTGCCAGCTCACCCAGTCAGAAAGGGGATGGCTACACCTTC. It is translated as CASSPSQKGDGYTF. Full variable domain (missing parts from reference TRBV18 and TRBJ1-2): NAGVMQNPRHLVRRRGQEARLRCSPMKGHSHVYWYRQLPEEGLKFMVYLQKENIIDESGMPKERFSAEFPKEGPSILRIQQVVRGDSAAYFCASSPSQKGDGYTFGSGTRLTVV.

This clonotype was counted ten times or more. The chain recombines TRBV29-1 with TRBJ2-7; D remains ambiguous. Trimming took off 4 bases at V and 1 base at J, with 11 bases between the two ends. Germline CDR1 reads SQVTM; CDR2 reads ANQGSEA. The CDR3 has 13 residues. The CDR3 nucleotides read TGCAGCGTTGGGGTTGGTGGATCCTACGAGCAGTACTTC. As protein: CSVGVGGSYEQYF.

This clonotype occurred many times. This chain links TRBV20-1 with TRBJ1-5, with D possibly being TRBD1 (5 bases). V dropped 1 base and J dropped 7 bases, with 14 bases sitting between them. This CDR3 is built from 14 residues. Germline lookup yields CDR1 DFQATT and CDR2 SNEGSKA (reference sequence). The CDR3, as DNA: TGCAGTGCTAGAGGAGTAGGAACAGGACAGCCCCAGCATTTT. As protein: CSARGVGTGQPQHF.

The chain is built from TRBV29-1 and TRBJ2-4, with TRBD2 matching over 7 bases. Losses at the gene ends were 7 bases for V and 0 bases for J; bases not matched to a gene: 9. Germline CDR1 SQVTM, CDR2 ANQGSEA. The CDR3 totals 15 residues. The DNA of the CDR3 is TGCAGCGCCGGGGAGGGGTCTTTAGCCAAAAACATTCAGTACTTC. Its translation: CSAGEGSLAKNIQYF.

The sample holds many counts of this clonotype. The chain carries TRBV6-2 or TRBV6-3 and TRBJ2-7; the D is unclear. The CDR3 covers 12 residues. Trimming pared 2 bases from V and 6 bases from J, leaving 8 bases between. Germline CDR1 and CDR2: MNHEY and SVGEGT. The CDR3 protein is CASSYVGAEQYF. DNA of the CDR3: TGTGCCAGCAGTTACGTTGGAGCCGAGCAGTACTTC.

This chain connects TRBV29-1 to TRBJ1-1; 7 bases fit TRBD1. V shed 2 bases and J 5 bases; nucleotides not matched to a gene: 11. From germline, CDR1 is SQVTM and CDR2 ANQGSEA. This CDR3 spans 15 amino acids. The CDR3 DNA reads TGCAGCGTTGAATCTGGACAGGCCATAGGGACTGAAGCTTTCTTT. The encoded protein is CSVESGQAIGTEAFF.

This clonotype was picked up many times. V gene TRBV30 combines with J gene TRBJ2-7, with TRBD1 matching over 9 bases. The J segment lost 3 bases and the V segment lost 2 bases, leaving 8 bases of the junction unmatched. Germline V gives CDR1 GTSNPN, CDR2 SVGIG (reference sequence). CDR3 length equals 15 residues. CDR3 residues: CAWSIRDRVIYEQYF. As DNA, the CDR3 is TGTGCCTGGAGTATCCGGGACAGGGTAATCTACGAGCAGTACTTC.

This clonotype was observed many times. The V call is TRBV27, the J call TRBJ1-1, with TRBD1 as a possible D gene (5 bases). The V and J ends lost 6 bases and 4 bases respectively, with 12 bases between them. The germline CDR1 and CDR2 sequences are MNHEY and SMNVEV (reference sequence). The CDR3 length is 13 residues. CDR3 nucleotide sequence: TGTGCCAGCAGAACTGGGGGGTTCACTGAAGCTTTCTTT. This codes for CASRTGGFTEAFF.

V is TRBV18 and J is TRBJ1-4; 7 positions agree with TRBD1. Germline values: CDR1 KGHSH, CDR2 LQKENI. This CDR3 has 16 amino acids. After removal of 2 bases from V and 4 bases from J, the junction contained 7 bases not matched to a gene. CDR3 coding DNA: TGTGCCAGCTCACCAAGGTGGGGACAGATTAATGAAAAACTGTTTTTT. Protein product: CASSPRWGQINEKLFF.

There are many counts of this clonotype. This chain uses TRBV20-1 with TRBJ1-2, with D maybe TRBD1 (5 bases). In germline, CDR1 is DFQATT, CDR2 SNEGSKA (reference sequence). The CDR3 is made up of 14 amino acids. The germline V and J ends were trimmed by 6 bases and 0 bases, with 14 bases remaining between them. CDR3: CSARGDDANYGYTF. CDR3 sequence (DNA): TGCAGTGCGAGGGGTGATGACGCTAACTATGGCTACACCTTC.

A single count supports this clonotype. The genes are TRBV6-1 and TRBJ1-2; TRBD1 might be the D (6 bases). The CDR3 runs to 12 residues. V dropped 5 bases and J dropped 12 bases, with 16 bases sitting between them. CDR1 and CDR2 from the germline V gene are MNHNS and SASEGT. The CDR3 region has the DNA TGTGCCAGCAGTCCAAGGGGGAAAGGCCACACCTTC. This gives the protein CASSPRGKGHTF.

The genes are TRBV7-4 and TRBJ1-5; 11 nucleotides agree with TRBD1. The CDR3 spans 19 residues. V was clipped by 5 bases and J by 0 bases; unmatched bases: 12. Looked up from germline, CDR1 is SGHVT and CDR2 is SQSDAQ. In DNA, the CDR3 is TGTGCCAGCAGCATAAACCGGGACAGGGGGTTCGTTAGCAATCAGCCCCAGCATTTT. Protein sequence: CASSINRDRGFVSNQPQHF.

This clonotype was counted many times. The chain recombines TRBV5-4 with TRBJ2-1; TRBD2 aligns across 10 bases. V gave up 0 bases and J gave up 7 bases; unmatched junction bases: 13. This CDR3 region has 18 residues. Germline lookup yields CDR1 SGHNT and CDR2 YYREEE (reference sequence). For the CDR3, the DNA is TGTGCCAGCAGCTTGGGAAAGCTAGCGGGAGCCATAGGTAATGAGCAGTTCTTC. Its protein product is CASSLGKLAGAIGNEQFF.

There are many counts of this clonotype. The chain links TRBV7-9 to TRBJ2-1; 10 bases match TRBD2. The CDR3 contains 17 residues. Trimming took 2 bases from V and 9 from J; bases not matched to a gene: 13. Germline-derived CDR1 and CDR2 are SEHNR and FQNEAQ (reference sequence). The CDR3, as DNA: TGTGCCAGCAGCTTAACCGGGACTAGCGATCAGTATGGTGAGCAGTTCTTC. This translates into CASSLTGTSDQYGEQFF. The full variable domain, completed using reference TRBV7-9 and TRBJ2-1, is DTGVSQNPRHKITKRGQNVTFRCDPISEHNRLYWYRQTLGQGPEFLTYFQNEAQLEKSRLLSDRFSAERPKGSFSTLEIQRTEQGDSAMYLCASSLTGTSDQYGEQFFGPGTRLTVL.